The rows below give T cell receptor beta chains drawn from one sample of a study of T cells in tumors after PD-1 blockade. Libraries were prepared by immunoSEQ multiplex PCR; TCRdb keeps only in-frame clonotypes and omits some of them. The table includes a few thousand clones, approximately 71% detected once. This specimen consisted of tumor tissue, obtained before anti-PD-1 treatment. All receptors come from a human donor with basal cell carcinoma. Each CDR3 is given with its conserved first and last residue. A D gene is named only where the DNA matches it firmly. Some rows have no size entry. The others give once, few or many, or a class for an expanded clone.

>TRBJ2-1|NA|few|TRBV5-1
CASSVWEALNEQFF
TGCGCCAGCAGTGTTTGGGAGGCCCTAAATGAGCAGTTCTTC
>TRBJ2-1|NA|NA|TRBV7-2
CASSLRSRPSSYNEQFF
TGTGCCAGCAGCTTACGATCTAGGCCCTCCTCCTACAATGAGCAGTTCTTC
>TRBJ2-3|TRBD1|few|TRBV30
CAWSLGGGTDTQYF
TGTGCCTGGAGTTTAGGGGGCGGCACAGATACGCAGTATTTT
>TRBJ2-7|TRBD1|few|TRBV12-5
CASSPGQGSLEQYF
TGTGCTAGTTCCCCCGGACAGGGATCCCTCGAGCAGTACTTC
>TRBJ2-2|NA|NA|TRBV5-1
CASSSKTNTGELFF
TGCGCCAGCAGCTCCAAGACGAACACCGGGGAGCTGTTTTTT
>TRBJ1-5|NA|NA|TRBV12-3/TRBV12-4
CASSTGYNQPQHF
TGTGCCAGCAGTACAGGGTACAATCAGCCCCAGCATTTT
>TRBJ1-1|NA|NA|TRBV29-1
CSVANSFWAEAFF
TGCAGCGTTGCTAACAGCTTTTGGGCTGAAGCTTTCTTT
>TRBJ2-1|NA|NA|TRBV6-5
CASRGGARVNEQFF
TGTGCCAGCAGGGGGGGGGCGCGGGTAAATGAGCAGTTCTTC
>TRBJ2-2|NA|NA|TRBV2
CASSDFLALNTGELFF
TGTGCCAGCAGTGATTTCCTAGCCCTAAACACCGGGGAGCTGTTTTTT
>TRBJ1-2|NA|NA|TRBV29-1
CSAYSAYGYTF
TGCAGCGCCTACAGTGCCTATGGCTACACCTTC
>TRBJ1-2|NA|NA|TRBV18
CASSPSPPGGDYGYTF
TGTGCCAGCTCACCCTCCCCCCCTGGGGGCGATTATGGCTACACCTTC
>TRBJ2-3|NA|few|TRBV5-6
CASSQVGAGPTDTQYF
TGTGCCAGCAGCCAGGTTGGGGCGGGGCCCACAGATACGCAGTATTTT
>TRBJ2-3|TRBD2|few|TRBV9
CASSTSGSADTQYF
TGTGCCAGCAGCACTAGCGGGAGTGCAGATACGCAGTATTTT
>TRBJ1-5|TRBD1|large|TRBV7-2
CASSTGQGAGQPQHF
TGTGCCAGCAGCACGGGACAGGGGGCGGGTCAGCCCCAGCATTTT
>TRBJ1-3|TRBD1|once|TRBV18
CASSLGTAGNTIYF
TGTGCCAGCTCCCTAGGGACAGCTGGAAACACCATATATTTT
>TRBJ2-4|TRBD2|few|TRBV11-2
CASSLESLGLAAKNIQYF
TGTGCCAGCAGCTTAGAATCCCTCGGACTAGCGGCGAAGAACATTCAGTACTTC
>TRBJ2-1|TRBD2|NA|TRBV19
CASSLTSGRSNEQFF
TGTGCCAGTAGCCTCACTAGCGGGAGGAGCAATGAGCAGTTCTTC
>TRBJ2-2|NA|large|TRBV2
CASSVRGSGELFF
TGTGCCAGCAGTGTTCGGGGATCCGGGGAGCTGTTTTTT
>TRBJ1-4|NA|NA|TRBV2
CASSGPGNEKLFF
TGTGCCAGCAGTGGCCCCGGCAATGAAAAACTGTTTTTT
>TRBJ1-1|NA|NA|TRBV9
CASSPLRVSTEAFF
TGTGCCAGCAGCCCCCTCAGGGTGAGCACTGAAGCTTTCTTT
>TRBJ2-3|NA|NA|TRBV3-1/TRBV3-2
CASSQLNPNTQYF
TGTGCCAGCAGCCAACTCAACCCTAATACGCAGTATTTT
>TRBJ2-7|TRBD1|few|TRBV28
CASSGPGQNYEQYF
TGTGCCAGCAGTGGCCCGGGACAGAACTACGAGCAGTACTTC
>TRBJ2-1|NA|few|TRBV20-1
CSASVYNEQFF
TGCAGTGCTAGCGTCTACAATGAGCAGTTCTTC
>TRBJ1-5|NA|NA|TRBV12-3/TRBV12-4
CASSLAFNQPQHF
TGTGCCAGCAGTTTGGCCTTCAATCAGCCCCAGCATTTT
>TRBJ1-2|TRBD1|NA|TRBV19
CASSSRQGTYGYTF
TGTGCCAGTAGCAGCCGACAGGGGACCTATGGCTACACCTTC
>TRBJ2-1|TRBD2|NA|TRBV7-2
CASSLEGTSGRYYNEQFF
TGTGCCAGCAGCTTAGAGGGGACTAGCGGGAGGTACTACAATGAGCAGTTCTTC
>TRBJ2-3|NA|NA|TRBV5-6
CASSLAGRSTDTQYF
TGTGCCAGCAGCTTGGCGGGGCGAAGCACAGATACGCAGTATTTT
>TRBJ2-3|TRBD1|NA|TRBV19
CASRPTGGTDTQYF
TGTGCCAGTAGGCCAACAGGGGGCACAGATACGCAGTATTTT
>TRBJ2-5|NA|NA|TRBV18
CASSPSTGGRTGETQYF
TGTGCCAGCTCACCCTCGACCGGGGGGAGGACAGGAGAGACCCAGTACTTC
>TRBJ2-5|NA|few|TRBV7-8
CASSPGETQYF
TGTGCCAGCAGTCCGGGAGAGACCCAGTACTTC
>TRBJ2-3|NA|NA|TRBV30
CAWSVFEAGRTDTQYF
TGTGCCTGGAGTGTATTCGAGGCAGGCCGCACAGATACGCAGTATTTT
>TRBJ1-6|NA|NA|TRBV3-1/TRBV3-2
CASSQERNSPLHF
TGTGCCAGCAGCCAAGAAAGGAATTCACCCCTCCACTTT
>TRBJ1-2|TRBD1|NA|TRBV29-1
CSVETGTGDYGYTF
TGCAGCGTTGAAACGGGGACAGGGGACTATGGCTACACCTTC
>TRBJ2-2|TRBD1|NA|TRBV6-2/TRBV6-3
CASSPGTGITGELFF
TGTGCCAGCAGTCCCGGGACAGGGATCACCGGGGAGCTGTTTTTT
>TRBJ2-1|TRBD2|NA|TRBV28
CAISLAGYYNEQFF
TGTGCCATTTCCCTAGCGGGATACTACAATGAGCAGTTCTTC
>TRBJ1-1|NA|NA|TRBV2
CASRKVWRTGAFF
TGTGCCAGCAGGAAGGTCTGGCGGACTGGGGCTTTCTTT
>TRBJ1-1|TRBD1|NA|TRBV5-1
CASSFRDRGEAFF
TGCGCCAGCAGCTTTCGGGACAGGGGTGAAGCTTTCTTT
>TRBJ2-3|NA|NA|TRBV12-3/TRBV12-4
CASSLGGADTQYF
TGTGCCAGCAGTTTGGGCGGGGCAGATACGCAGTATTTT
>TRBJ1-2|NA|NA|TRBV27
CASSPGRSNYGYTF
TGTGCCAGCAGTCCGGGCAGATCTAACTATGGCTACACCTTC
>TRBJ2-3|TRBD2|NA|TRBV5-1
CASSGGVAGVTDTQYF
TGCGCCAGCAGCGGGGGAGTAGCGGGAGTGACAGATACGCAGTATTTT
>TRBJ2-7|TRBD1|few|TRBV5-1
CASSPGDRVAYEQYF
TGCGCCAGCAGCCCAGGGGACAGGGTGGCCTACGAGCAGTACTTC
>TRBJ2-3|TRBD1|NA|TRBV30
CAWSLGGGTNTQYF
TGTGCCTGGAGTTTAGGGGGCGGCACAAATACGCAGTATTTT
>TRBJ2-1|NA|NA|TRBV9
CASSVGGSTYNEQFF
TGTGCCAGCAGCGTAGGGGGCTCGACCTACAATGAGCAGTTCTTC
>TRBJ2-6|NA|NA|TRBV19
CASKEGNGANVLTF
TGTGCCAGTAAGGAAGGTAACGGGGCCAACGTCCTGACTTTC
>TRBJ2-1|NA|NA|TRBV19
CASSNINEQFF
TGTGCCAGTAGTAATATCAATGAGCAGTTCTTC
>TRBJ2-3|NA|once|TRBV7-9
CASSFTGAPAPDTQYF
TGTGCCAGCAGCTTCACAGGTGCACCCGCCCCAGATACGCAGTATTTT
>TRBJ2-1|TRBD2|NA|TRBV2
CASSSGFSYNEQFF
TGTGCCAGTAGTAGCGGGTTCTCGTACAATGAGCAGTTCTTC
>TRBJ2-7|TRBD1|NA|TRBV7-2
CASRDPGQVSYEQYF
TGTGCCAGCAGGGACCCGGGACAGGTGTCCTACGAGCAGTACTTC
>TRBJ1-3|NA|medium-sized|TRBV6-2/TRBV6-3
CASSYRIYGRISGNTIYF
TGTGCCAGCAGTTACCGAATTTATGGACGGATCTCTGGAAACACCATATATTTT
>TRBJ1-2|TRBD1|NA|TRBV27
CASSIGGQPYGYTF
TGTGCCAGCAGTATAGGGGGACAGCCCTATGGCTACACCTTC
>TRBJ1-2|TRBD1|NA|TRBV29-1
CSVLPQGGYGYTF
TGCAGCGTTCTCCCACAGGGGGGCTATGGCTACACCTTC
>TRBJ1-1|NA|NA|TRBV9
CASSPQQAGGTEAFF
TGTGCCAGCAGCCCCCAACAGGCGGGGGGGACTGAAGCTTTCTTT
>TRBJ1-5|NA|few|TRBV6-2/TRBV6-3
CASSYTQGGQPQHF
TGTGCCAGCAGTTACACACAGGGAGGGCAGCCCCAGCATTTT
>TRBJ2-7|TRBD2|NA|TRBV28
CASSSTSGTKNEQYF
TGTGCCAGCAGTTCGACTAGCGGGACTAAGAACGAGCAGTACTTC
>TRBJ2-7|NA|NA|TRBV6-5
CASQRNYEQYF
TGTGCCAGCCAACGGAACTACGAGCAGTACTTC
>TRBJ2-5|TRBD2|NA|TRBV7-3
CASSSGLAGGQETQYF
TGTGCCAGCAGCTCCGGACTAGCGGGGGGCCAAGAGACCCAGTACTTC
>TRBJ1-1|NA|NA|TRBV2
CASRMVHRTANTEAFF
TGTGCCAGCAGAATGGTTCATAGGACAGCGAACACTGAAGCTTTCTTT